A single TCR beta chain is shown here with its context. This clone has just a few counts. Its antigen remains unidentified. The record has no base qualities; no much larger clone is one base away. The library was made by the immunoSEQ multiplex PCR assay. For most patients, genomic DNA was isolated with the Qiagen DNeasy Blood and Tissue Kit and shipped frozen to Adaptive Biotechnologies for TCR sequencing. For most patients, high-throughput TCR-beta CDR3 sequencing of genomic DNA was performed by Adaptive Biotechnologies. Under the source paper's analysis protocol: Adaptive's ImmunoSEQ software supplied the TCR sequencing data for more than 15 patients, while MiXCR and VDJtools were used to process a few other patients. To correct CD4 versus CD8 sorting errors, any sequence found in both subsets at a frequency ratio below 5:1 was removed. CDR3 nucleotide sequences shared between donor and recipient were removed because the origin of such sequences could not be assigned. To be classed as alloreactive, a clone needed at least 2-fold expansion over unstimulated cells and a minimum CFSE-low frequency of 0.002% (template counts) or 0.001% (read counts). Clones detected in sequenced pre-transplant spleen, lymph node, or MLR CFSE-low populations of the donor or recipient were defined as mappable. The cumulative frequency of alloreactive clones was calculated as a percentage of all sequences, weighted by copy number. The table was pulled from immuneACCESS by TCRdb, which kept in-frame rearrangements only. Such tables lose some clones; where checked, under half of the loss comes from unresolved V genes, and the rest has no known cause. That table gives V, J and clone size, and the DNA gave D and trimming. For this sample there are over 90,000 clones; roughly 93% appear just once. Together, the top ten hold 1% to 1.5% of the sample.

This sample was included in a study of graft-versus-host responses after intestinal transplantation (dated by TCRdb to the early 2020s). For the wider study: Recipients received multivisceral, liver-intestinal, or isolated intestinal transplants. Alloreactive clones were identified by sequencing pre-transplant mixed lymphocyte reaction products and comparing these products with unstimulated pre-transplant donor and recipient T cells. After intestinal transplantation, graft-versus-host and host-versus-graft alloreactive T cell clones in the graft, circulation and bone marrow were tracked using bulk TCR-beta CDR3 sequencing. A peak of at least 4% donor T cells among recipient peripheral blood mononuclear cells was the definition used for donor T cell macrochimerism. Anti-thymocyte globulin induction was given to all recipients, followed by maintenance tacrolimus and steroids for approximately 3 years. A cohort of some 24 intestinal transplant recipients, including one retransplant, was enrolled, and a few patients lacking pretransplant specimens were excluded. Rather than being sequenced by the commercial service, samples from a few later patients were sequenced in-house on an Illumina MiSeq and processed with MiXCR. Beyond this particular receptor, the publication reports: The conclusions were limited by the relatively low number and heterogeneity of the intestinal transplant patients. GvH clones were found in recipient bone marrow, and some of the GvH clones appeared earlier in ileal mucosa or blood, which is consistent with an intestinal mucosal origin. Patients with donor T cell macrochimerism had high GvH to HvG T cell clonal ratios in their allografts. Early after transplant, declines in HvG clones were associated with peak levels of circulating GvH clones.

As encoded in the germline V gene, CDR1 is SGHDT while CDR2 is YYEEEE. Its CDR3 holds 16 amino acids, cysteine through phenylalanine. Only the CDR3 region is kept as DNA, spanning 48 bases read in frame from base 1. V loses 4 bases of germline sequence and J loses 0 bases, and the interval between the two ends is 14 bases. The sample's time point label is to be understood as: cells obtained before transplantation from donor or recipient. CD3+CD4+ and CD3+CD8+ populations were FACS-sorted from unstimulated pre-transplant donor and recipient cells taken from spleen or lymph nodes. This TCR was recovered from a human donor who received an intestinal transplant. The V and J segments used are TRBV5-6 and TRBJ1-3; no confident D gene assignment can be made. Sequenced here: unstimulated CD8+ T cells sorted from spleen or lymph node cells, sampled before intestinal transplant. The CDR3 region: CASSPPLTASGNTIYF. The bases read TGTGCCAGCAGCCCCCCGTTGACGGCCTCTGGAAACACCATATATTTT.